This T cell receptor beta chain was captured by sequencing in a study of blood T cell repertoires in COVID-19. Turning to the study itself: Acute-phase and convalescent COVID-19 samples originated in the United States, Italy and Spain. From T cells, B-cell-depleted T cells, or PBMCs came the material, which was cDNA or gDNA.

Per the original data handling: Using reference gene primer amplification, nucleated cell counts were estimated. Some clones are missing from TCRdb's copy, which holds only in-frame ones; the method was immunoSEQ multiplex PCR. D and trimming come from the DNA, and the V and J calls and clone size come from that table. The sample carries some 210,000 clones, 83% recorded once. Germline V gene data show CDR1 as KGHSH and CDR2 as LQKENI. The CDR3 length is 16 residues. The ends lost 3 bases at V and 3 bases at J; junction bases unmatched: 7. V usage is TRBV18 and J usage is TRBJ2-7; 11 nucleotides agree with TRBD1. This sequence was found in a man aged 50 or older with active or convalescent COVID-19. Sequencing was done on a sample of peripheral blood. The CDR3 nucleotides are TGTGCCAGCTCACCTAGGGGGACAGGGGGACACTACGAGCAGTACTTC. This encodes CASSPRGTGGHYEQYF. The full variable domain, with the rest looked up from reference TRBV18 and TRBJ2-7, is NAGVMQNPRHLVRRRGQEARLRCSPMKGHSHVYWYRQLPEEGLKFMVYLQKENIIDESGMPKERFSAEFPKEGPSILRIQQVVRGDSAAYFCASSPRGTGGHYEQYFGPGTRLTVT.